These T cell receptor beta chains were read from a single sample in a study of blood T cell repertoires in COVID-19. Using immunoSEQ multiplex PCR, the repertoire was profiled, and TCRdb retains in-frame clones only, with some absent. This table has under 90,000 clones, roughly 85% appearing once. Sequencing used peripheral blood. These receptors were obtained from a woman aged 50 to 60 with COVID-19, enrolled during active disease. CDR3s include the opening cysteine and the closing phenylalanine or tryptophan. The D gene is left open where the match is weak. Size is stated for part of the rows, as once, few or many counts, or as a class when the clone is expanded.

cdr3_length,j_call,v_call,d_call,clone_size,cdr3_nt,cdr3_aa
15,TRBJ2-3,TRBV9,TRBD2,few,TGTGCCAGCTCCAGCGGGGGCACGGAAACAGATACGCAGTATTTT,CASSSGGTETDTQYF
13,TRBJ2-7,TRBV5-5,NA,NA,TGTGCCAGCAGCTTGGAGGGGGCCTACGAGCAGTACTTC,CASSLEGAYEQYF
14,TRBJ1-1,TRBV5-1,NA,NA,TGCGCCAGCAGCTTAAACGCAGCCGGCCAGGGAGCTTTCTTT,CASSLNAAGQGAFF
11,TRBJ1-1,TRBV27,TRBD1,once,TGTGCCACCCGGGGACAGACTGAAGCTTTCTTT,CATRGQTEAFF
14,TRBJ2-3,TRBV6-5,NA,NA,TGTGCCAGCAGTTGGGGAACTCAGGGAGGTACGCAGTATTTT,CASSWGTQGGTQYF
14,TRBJ1-2,TRBV7-9,NA,NA,TGTGCCAGCAGCTTTATAGGGGCGGACTATGGCTACACCTTC,CASSFIGADYGYTF
15,TRBJ2-7,TRBV28,NA,NA,TGTGCCAGCAGTCCCCCAATTGGGGCCCATTACGAGCAGTACTTC,CASSPPIGAHYEQYF
13,TRBJ2-1,TRBV6-5,NA,NA,TGTGCCAGCAGTACCCAGGGTTACAATGAGCAGTTCTTC,CASSTQGYNEQFF
15,TRBJ1-3,TRBV7-9,NA,NA,TGTGCCAGCAGCTTCGGGGGTAGCTCTGGAAACACCATATATTTT,CASSFGGSSGNTIYF
13,TRBJ2-1,TRBV9,NA,NA,TGTGCCAGCAGCGTAGGACTCATCAATGAGCAGTTCTTC,CASSVGLINEQFF
17,TRBJ2-2,TRBV7-6,TRBD2,NA,TGTGCCAGCAGCTTACTTACCGGGACTAGGAACACCGGGGAGCTGTTTTTT,CASSLLTGTRNTGELFF